Each of the 15 T cell receptor beta chains below was sequenced from the same sample in a study of control samples from healthy donors and cancer patients. The repertoire was sequenced with immunoSEQ multiplex PCR; TCRdb's copy has only in-frame clones and lacks some. The sample records more than 95,000 clones, about 94% being singletons. The sequenced sample was blood. The source is a man aged 25-45 years in good health.

J is TRBJ2-3 and V is TRBV7-6, with D possibly matching TRBD2 (5 bases). CDR1 and CDR2 (germline): SGHVS, FNYEAQ. The CDR3 has 16 amino acids. Deletions cut 0 bases from V and 0 bases from J, with 10 bases between. The CDR3 region is CASSLAGGLSTDTQYF. Written as DNA, the CDR3 is TGTGCCAGCAGCTTAGCGGGCGGACTCAGCACAGATACGCAGTATTTT.

The chain couples TRBV5-6 to TRBJ1-1; possibly TRBD1 for D (6 bases). V was shortened by 5 bases and J by 1 base, with 6 bases between the two germline ends. Germline CDR1 and CDR2: SGHDT and YYEEEE. The CDR3 covers 12 residues. CDR3 coding DNA: TGTGCCAGCAGACAGGGGAACACTGAAGCTTTCTTT. Translated, it gives CASRQGNTEAFF.

The chain couples TRBV6-1 to TRBJ1-6; weak D call: TRBD1 (5 bases). There are 14 residues in the CDR3. V was cut by 2 bases and J by 11 bases, with 13 bases left in between. Looked up from germline, CDR1 is MNHNS and CDR2 is SASEGT. This CDR3 is CASSESWAGPPLHF. DNA for the CDR3: TGTGCCAGCAGTGAATCGTGGGCAGGGCCACCCCTCCACTTT.

In its sample, this clone was seen once. The chain uses TRBV10-3 and TRBJ2-3; unclear D gene. V was pared by 10 bases and J by 7 bases, with 12 bases between. CDR1 is ENHRY, CDR2 SYGVKD, per germline. The CDR3 runs to 11 residues. CDR3 nucleotide sequence: TGTGCCACCTTACAGAGAAATACGCAGTATTTT. This encodes CATLQRNTQYF.

Comments on this clone: An end of the junction does not agree with germline; a read error may underlie this. The V gene is TRBV7-9, the J gene TRBJ1-2, with unresolved D. Germline V gene data show CDR1 as SEHNR and CDR2 as FQNEAQ (reference sequence). The CDR3 is made up of 11 amino acids. The CDR3 spells CASSLGSPGSF. The DNA of the CDR3 is TGTGCCAGCAGCTTAGGCTCCCCCGGTTCCTTC.

CDR3 sequence (DNA): TGTGCCAGCAGCCCACCGACAGGGGGCCGCCAAGAGACCCAGTACTTC. Its translation: CASSPPTGGRQETQYF. The chain combines TRBV28 with TRBJ2-5; 10 positions match TRBD1. Germline-derived CDR1 and CDR2 are MDHEN and SYDVKM. The J segment lost 1 base and the V segment lost 6 bases, leaving 8 bases of the junction unmatched. The CDR3 runs to 16 residues.

The chain uses TRBV20-1 and TRBJ1-6; D not certain. V lost 3 bases to trimming and J lost 0 bases, with 15 bases between them. This CDR3 has 17 residues. The V gene's germline CDR1 is DFQATT and CDR2 SNEGSKA (reference sequence). The CDR3 sequence: CSASPGQRSSYNSPLHF. The CDR3 region has the DNA TGCAGTGCTAGTCCCGGGCAGAGGAGCTCCTATAATTCACCCCTCCACTTT.

The V and J genes are TRBV27 and TRBJ1-3; D call uncertain. V was trimmed by 3 bases and J by 2 bases, leaving 11 bases between them. Germline values: CDR1 MNHEY, CDR2 SMNVEV (reference sequence). The CDR3 loop spans 15 amino acids. The CDR3 region is CASSLGRAPGNTIYF. The CDR3 DNA reads TGTGCCAGCAGTTTGGGAAGGGCCCCTGGAAACACCATATATTTT.

Comments on this clone: Its ends do not fully match the called genes, so a read error is possible. The chain couples TRBV6-1 to TRBJ2-3; D tentatively reads TRBD1 or TRBD2 (5 bases each). CDR3 length equals 13 residues. CDR1 and CDR2 from the germline V gene are MNHNS and SASEGT. CDR3 region: CASSEAAAGTRYF. The CDR3 DNA reads as TGTGCCAGCAGTGAAGCGGCGGCAGGGACGCGGTATTTT.

This chain connects TRBV5-1 to TRBJ1-2; 8 bases match TRBD1. The CDR3 length is 13 residues. CDR1 is SGHRS, CDR2 YFSETQ, per germline. The V segment lost 0 bases and the J segment 6 bases; nucleotides outside the gene matches: 1. CDR3 loop: CASSLETGDGYTF. Written as DNA, the CDR3 is TGCGCCAGCAGCTTGGAGACAGGGGATGGCTACACCTTC.

The J gene is TRBJ1-1, the V gene TRBV2; tentative D call: TRBD1 (5 bases). Germline values: CDR1 SNHLY, CDR2 FYNNEI. Trimming cost V 2 bases and J 11 bases, with 21 bases left between them. CDR3 length: 15 residues. The CDR3 spells CASSESGSLSHAAFF. The CDR3, as DNA: TGTGCCAGCAGTGAATCAGGGTCCCTCAGTCATGCGGCTTTCTTT.

Concerning this clone: This same CDR3 is encoded by further DNA sequences in the sample. The chain links TRBV18 to TRBJ2-3, with D unclear. The V end was cut by 0 bases, the J end by 0 bases, with 1 base between. Germline V gene data show CDR1 as KGHSH and CDR2 as LQKENI. This CDR3 is built from 13 residues. The CDR3 nucleotides are TGTGCCAGCTCACCACCTAGCACAGATACGCAGTATTTT. Protein product: CASSPPSTDTQYF.

J is TRBJ2-5 and V is TRBV5-1, with TRBD1 identical over 7 bases. J gave up 2 bases and V 5 bases, and 0 bases lay outside the gene matches. The CDR3 spans 12 residues. Germline CDR1 reads SGHRS; CDR2 reads YFSETQ. Here the CDR3 DNA reads TGCGCCAGCAGGACAGGGCAAGAGACCCAGTACTTC. It codes for CASRTGQETQYF.

The chain recombines TRBV9 with TRBJ1-1; D gene ambiguous. Trimming took off 0 bases at V and 7 bases at J, with 10 bases between the two ends. The germline V gene encodes CDR1 SGDLS and CDR2 YYNGEE. CDR3 length: 13 residues. The CDR3 sequence: CASSVEARGEAFF. In DNA, the CDR3 is TGTGCCAGCAGCGTAGAGGCCCGGGGTGAAGCTTTCTTT.

The chain carries TRBV25-1 and TRBJ2-2, with D perhaps matching TRBD1 or TRBD2 (6 bases each). V was clipped by 1 base and J by 3 bases, with 9 bases between them. The germline gives CDR1 MGHDK, CDR2 SYGVNS. This CDR3 region has 15 residues. The CDR3 reads CASSEFGGYTGELFF. Here the CDR3 DNA reads TGTGCCAGCAGTGAATTCGGGGGCTACACCGGGGAGCTGTTTTTT.